These 24 T cell receptor beta chains came from one sample sequenced in a study. TCRdb ran MiXCR on the reads and lists one entry per CDR3 protein. The sample shows 190 or so distinct CDR3 sequences, 20% to 25% of them seen only once. Sequencing input: CD8+ T cells (not recorded whether cultured). Receptor source: a male donor.

Of note for this clonotype: This may be a read error, as it is one base from a much larger clone. The chain has TRBV7-9 and TRBJ2-2; the D gene is possibly TRBD1 (6 bases). The CDR3 spans 15 residues. Per germline, CDR1 SEHNR and CDR2 FQNEAQ (reference sequence). CDR3 sequence: CAGSSGDTNTGELFF. The CDR3 nucleotides read TGTGCCGGCAGCTCCGGGGACACCAACACCGGGGAGCTGTTTTTT.

This clonotype was seen only once. Germline is not matched at one junction end, which may reflect a read error. This chain uses TRBV27 with TRBJ2-7, with 7 bases matching TRBD2. Germline CDR1 and CDR2: MNHEY and SMNVEV (reference sequence). CDR3 size: 15 residues. CDR3 sequence (DNA): TGCGCCAGCAGTCCGGTGGCGGGAGCTCCCCGCGAGCAGTACTTC. Residues: CASSPVAGAPREQYF.

Concerning this clonotype: Germline and junction disagree at one end, which may indicate a read error. CDR3 nucleotides: TGTGTCAGCAGCTTAGGAGAGAACCAGTACTTC. Amino acids: CVSSLGENQYF. This chain links TRBV11-2 with TRBJ2-5; no clear D. The V gene's germline CDR1 is SGHAT and CDR2 FQNNGV. The CDR3 runs 11 residues. Full variable domain (rest looked up from reference TRBV11-2 and TRBJ2-5): EAGVAQSPRYKIIEKRQSVAFWCNPISGHATLYWYQQILGQGPKLLIQFQNNGVVDDSQLPKDRFSAERLKGVDSTLKIQPAKLEDSAVYLCVSSLGENQYFGPGTRLLVL.

This clonotype is classed as medium-sized (0.01 to 0.1%). This sequence joins TRBV12-3 or TRBV12-4 and TRBJ1-1, with D tentatively TRBD1 (5 bases). The CDR3 has 12 residues. Trimming stripped 3 bases from V and 7 bases from J, with 9 bases between. CDR3 residues: CASSFGGDEAFF. DNA for the CDR3: TGTGCCAGCAGTTTCGGAGGGGATGAAGCTTTCTTT.

This clonotype was recorded at least ten times. This chain uses TRBV5-6 with TRBJ2-1, with no clear D. The germline CDR1 and CDR2 sequences are SGHDT and YYEEEE. V lost 4 bases, J lost 4 bases, and 24 bases lay in between. The CDR3 has 18 amino acids. The CDR3 protein is CASSQGPIKNIPYNEQFF. CDR3 sequence (DNA): TGTGCCAGCAGCCAAGGCCCGATAAAAAATATACCTTACAATGAGCAGTTCTTC.

Note on this clonotype: Being one base from a much bigger clone, this may be a read error. The V and J genes are TRBV5-6 and TRBJ2-1, with D hard to call. Between the trimmed V and J ends, which lost 4 bases and 4 bases, there was a span of 24 bases. Germline V lookup: CDR1 SGHDT, CDR2 YYEEEE. CDR3 size: 18 residues. CDR3 region: CASSRGPIKNIPYNEQFF. CDR3 sequence (DNA): TGTGCCAGCAGCCGAGGCCCGATAAAAAATATACCTTACAATGAGCAGTTCTTC.

This clonotype was observed a few times. This could be a read error, since a much larger clone is one nucleotide away. The rearrangement joins TRBV7-2 to TRBJ2-5, with D unclear. The CDR3 loop spans 9 amino acids. Germline CDR1 SGHTA, CDR2 FQGNSA. The V end was cut by 6 bases, the J end by 9 bases, with 5 bases between. The CDR3 nucleotides read TGTGCCAGCAGTCAACCCCAGTACTTC. Protein product: CASSQPQYF.

By frequency in the sample, this clonotype is large (0.1 to 1%). The genes are TRBV9 and TRBJ2-1, with TRBD2 identical over 7 bases. V lost 0 bases and J lost 8; bases outside the gene matches: 8. Per germline, CDR1 SGDLS and CDR2 YYNGEE. There are 15 residues in the CDR3. The CDR3 spells CASSVAAGLRDEQFF. In DNA, the CDR3 is TGTGCCAGCAGCGTAGCAGCGGGGCTCCGAGATGAGCAGTTCTTC. Full variable domain (outside the CDR3, taken from reference TRBV9 and TRBJ2-1): DSGVTQTPKHLITATGQRVTLRCSPRSGDLSVYWYQQSLDQGLQFLIQYYNGEERAKGNILERFSAQQFPDLHSELNLSSLELGDSALYFCASSVAAGLRDEQFFGPGTRLTVL.

The V gene is TRBV12-3 or TRBV12-4, the J gene TRBJ2-1; D is undetermined. V was clipped by 6 bases and J by 15 bases, with 15 bases between them. The CDR3 consists of 11 residues. The DNA for the CDR3 is TGTGCCAGCAGAGTGGTAAATGATCGGTTCTTC. Translated, it gives CASRVVNDRFF.

There are a few counts of this clonotype. V gene TRBV18 combines with J gene TRBJ2-1, with 8 bases aligning to TRBD2. V trimming: 3 bases; J trimming: 14 bases; junction bases outside the gene matches: 12. The germline CDR1 and CDR2 sequences are KGHSH and LQKENI. The CDR3 has 14 amino acids. The CDR3: CASSPPGTSFNEFF. CDR3 DNA: TGTGCCAGCTCACCTCCCGGGACTAGTTTTAATGAGTTCTTC.

This clonotype showed up just a few times. The rearrangement links TRBV5-4 to TRBJ2-1, with 10 nucleotides matching TRBD2. This CDR3 has 15 amino acids. The germline gives CDR1 SGHNT, CDR2 YYREEE (reference sequence). Trimming at V came to 4 bases and at J to 4 bases, leaving 5 bases not matched to a gene. The CDR3: CASSLPGLAYNEQFF. The CDR3 DNA reads TGTGCCAGCAGCCTCCCGGGACTAGCGTACAATGAGCAGTTCTTC. Using reference TRBV5-4 and TRBJ2-1 for the parts outside the CDR3, the full variable domain is ETGVTQSPTHLIKTRGQQVTLRCSSQSGHNTVSWYQQALGQGPQFIFQYYREEENGRGNFPPRFSGLQFPNYSSELNVNALELDDSALYLCASSLPGLAYNEQFFGPGTRLTVL.

This clonotype appeared a few times. CDR3 in DNA: TGCAGTGCTAGAGGTCTAGCGGACTTTGTAGGTACGCAGTATTTT. Amino acid sequence: CSARGLADFVGTQYF. The J gene is TRBJ2-3, the V gene TRBV20-1, with TRBD2 matching 7 bases. Germline V gene lookup returns CDR1 DFQATT and CDR2 SNEGSKA (reference sequence). This CDR3 spans 15 amino acids. With 1 base clipped from V and 8 bases from J, the junction kept 12 bases outside the gene matches.

This clonotype rates as medium-sized. The chain employs TRBV5-1 and TRBJ2-7; 8 nucleotides line up with TRBD1. The CDR3 spans 13 residues. After removal of 6 bases from V and 4 bases from J, the junction contained 6 bases not matched to a gene. Germline CDR1 is SGHRS and CDR2 is YFSETQ. The CDR3 bases are TGCGCCAGCACCGGGACAGGTAATTACGAGCAGTACTTC. Its translation is CASTGTGNYEQYF.

The chain combines TRBV30 with TRBJ2-7; a possible D gene is TRBD1 (5 bases). CDR1 is GTSNPN, CDR2 SVGIG, per germline (reference sequence). The CDR3 has 16 residues. V lost 0 bases, J lost 0 bases, and 15 bases lay in between. The CDR3 protein is CAWSVLFGASSYEQYF. The CDR3 DNA reads TGTGCCTGGAGTGTTCTGTTTGGGGCGAGCTCCTACGAGCAGTACTTC.

By frequency in the sample, this clonotype is medium-sized. The junction and the germline gene differ at one end; a read error may be behind it. The chain couples TRBV19 to TRBJ2-7, with D hard to call. The CDR3 has 13 residues. Germline V gene lookup returns CDR1 LNHDA and CDR2 SQIVND (reference sequence). The CDR3 DNA is TGTGCCATTAGTAGCAGAAGTTCCTACGAGCAGTACTTC. As protein: CAISSRSSYEQYF.

Regarding this clonotype: One end of the junction varies from germline; a read error may be responsible. The CDR3 spells CVSSLSWGQETQYF. CDR3 in DNA: TGCGTCAGCAGTTTATCGTGGGGGCAAGAGACCCAGTACTTC. The chain is built from TRBV27 and TRBJ2-5; D tentatively reads TRBD1 or TRBD2 (5 bases each). Germline V gene sequence: CDR1 MNHEY, CDR2 SMNVEV (reference sequence). The CDR3 contains 14 residues.

The chain couples TRBV30 to TRBJ2-7, with D possibly being TRBD1 (5 bases). Germline assignment: CDR1 GTSNPN and CDR2 SVGIG (reference sequence). V was shortened by 0 bases and J by 0 bases, with 15 bases between the two germline ends. The CDR3 spans 16 residues. CDR3 loop: CAWSVLFGANSYEQYF. The CDR3 nucleotides are TGTGCCTGGAGTGTTCTGTTTGGGGCGAACTCCTACGAGCAGTACTTC.

In regard to this clonotype: This clone may be a read error of a much larger clone one base away. The rearrangement uses TRBV11-2 and TRBJ2-3, with D perhaps TRBD2 (6 bases). V lost 2 bases, J lost 5 bases, and 14 bases lay in between. Per germline, CDR1 SGHAT and CDR2 FQNNGV. The CDR3 has 15 residues. CDR3 in amino acids: CASSLTAGLGDTQYF. Here the CDR3 DNA reads TGTGCCAGCAGCTTAACGGCGGGACTCGGAGATACGCAGTATTTT.

To note about this clonotype: It may be a read error: a sequence one base away is much more abundant. The conserved phenylalanine or tryptophan normally closing the CDR3 is absent here, so this likely arose from a read error. The rearrangement joins TRBV19 to TRBJ2-7; D remains unclear. There are 13 residues in the CDR3. The germline V gene has CDR1 LNHDA and CDR2 SQIVND (reference sequence). CDR3 sequence: CAISSRSSYEQYL. The CDR3 DNA reads as TGTGCCATTAGTAGCAGAAGTTCCTACGAGCAGTACCTC.

This clonotype was detected a few times. The CDR3 region is CASSEVWGREVSLPSTDTQYF. The CDR3 coding sequence is TGTGCCAGCAGTGAAGTTTGGGGGAGGGAAGTTAGCCTACCTAGCACAGATACGCAGTATTTT. The rearrangement joins TRBV6-1 to TRBJ2-3; 7 positions agree with TRBD2. This CDR3 comprises 21 residues. J gave up 0 bases and V 1 base, and 19 bases lay outside the gene matches. The germline gives CDR1 MNHNS, CDR2 SASEGT.

In its sample, this clonotype is medium-sized. The chain links TRBV2 to TRBJ2-7; no clear D. The germline V and J ends were trimmed by 3 bases and 3 bases, with 6 bases remaining between them. The CDR3 runs to 12 residues. The germline gives CDR1 SNHLY, CDR2 FYNNEI. The CDR3 nucleotides are TGTGCCAGCAGTGATTACCTCTACGAGCAGTACTTC. This encodes CASSDYLYEQYF. Variable domain in full (rest from reference TRBV2 and TRBJ2-7): EPEVTQTPSHQVTQMGQEVILRCVPISNHLYFYWYRQILGQKVEFLVSFYNNEISEKSEIFDDQFSVERPDGSNFTLKIRSTKLEDSAMYFCASSDYLYEQYFGPGTRLTVT.

This clonotype is categorized as medium-sized. V gene TRBV28 combines with J gene TRBJ1-5; a weak D match, TRBD1 (5 bases). The CDR3 is made up of 15 amino acids. V gave up 6 bases and J gave up 7 bases, with 19 bases separating them. Germline lookup yields CDR1 MDHEN and CDR2 SYDVKM. The CDR3 DNA is TGTGCCAGCAGCCTGGGGACCCTGAGTGGGCAGCCCCAGCATTTT. Protein sequence: CASSLGTLSGQPQHF.

This clonotype qualifies as medium-sized. This sequence joins TRBV15 and TRBJ2-7, with 7 bases matching TRBD2. This CDR3 region has 16 residues. Trimming cost V 0 bases and J 2 bases; bases outside gene matches: 7. CDR1 is LNHNV, CDR2 YYDKDF, per germline (reference sequence). CDR3: CATSREWASGTYEQYF. CDR3 nucleotides: TGTGCCACCAGCAGAGAGTGGGCTAGCGGCACCTACGAGCAGTACTTC. The full variable domain, in which reference TRBV15 and TRBJ2-7 provide the parts outside the CDR3, is DAMVIQNPRYQVTQFGKPVTLSCSQTLNHNVMYWYQQKSSQAPKLLFHYYDKDFNNEADTPDNFQSRRPNTSFCFLDIRSPGLGDTAMYLCATSREWASGTYEQYFGPGTRLTVT.

This clonotype is deemed medium-sized (0.01 to 0.1%). This chain uses TRBV14 with TRBJ1-2; unclear D gene. The CDR3 has 13 residues. V shed 6 bases and J shed 0 bases, with 8 bases lying between them. Germline lookup yields CDR1 SGHDN and CDR2 FVKESK. The CDR3 loop is CASRPTANYGYTF. CDR3 coding DNA: TGTGCCAGCAGACCGACGGCTAACTATGGCTACACCTTC.